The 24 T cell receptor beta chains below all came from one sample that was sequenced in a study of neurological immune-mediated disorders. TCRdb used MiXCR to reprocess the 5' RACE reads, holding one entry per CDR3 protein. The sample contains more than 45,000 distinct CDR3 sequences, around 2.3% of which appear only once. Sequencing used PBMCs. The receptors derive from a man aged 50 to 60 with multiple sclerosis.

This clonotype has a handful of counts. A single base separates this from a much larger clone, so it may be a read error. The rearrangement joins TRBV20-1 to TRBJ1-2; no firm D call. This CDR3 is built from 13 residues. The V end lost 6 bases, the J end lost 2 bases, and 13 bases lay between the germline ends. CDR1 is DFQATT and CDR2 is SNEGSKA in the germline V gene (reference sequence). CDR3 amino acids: CSANQWRNYGYTF. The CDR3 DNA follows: TGCAGTGCGAACCAGTGGAGAAACTATGGCTACACCTTC.

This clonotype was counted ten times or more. The CDR3 sequence is CASTAGGYEQFF. The CDR3 bases are TGCGCCAGCACGGCCGGGGGCTATGAGCAGTTCTTC. The rearrangement uses TRBV10-2 and TRBJ2-1; D possibly uses TRBD1 or TRBD2 (6 bases each). The CDR3 sequence is 12 residues long. V lost 7 bases to trimming and J lost 8 bases, with 12 bases between them. The germline gives CDR1 WSHSY, CDR2 SAAADI.

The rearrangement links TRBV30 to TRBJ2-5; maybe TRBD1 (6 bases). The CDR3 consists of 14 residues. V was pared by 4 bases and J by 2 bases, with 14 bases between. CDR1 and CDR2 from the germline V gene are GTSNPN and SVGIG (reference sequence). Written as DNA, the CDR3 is TGTGCCTGGAAGGGGGACGGCCGGCAAGAGACCCAGTACTTC. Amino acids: CAWKGDGRQETQYF. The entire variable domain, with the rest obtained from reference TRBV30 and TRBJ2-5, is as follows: SQTIHQWPATLVQPVGSPLSLECTVEGTSNPNLYWYRQAAGRGLQLLFYSVGIGQISSEVPQNLSASRPQDRQFILSSKKLLLSDSGFYLCAWKGDGRQETQYFGPGTRLLVL.

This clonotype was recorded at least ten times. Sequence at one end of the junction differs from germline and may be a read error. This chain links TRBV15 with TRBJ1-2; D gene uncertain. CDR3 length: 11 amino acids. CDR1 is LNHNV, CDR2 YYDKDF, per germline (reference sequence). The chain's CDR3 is CATSREGGYTF. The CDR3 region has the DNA TGTGCCACCAGCCGAGAGGGAGGCTACACCTTC.

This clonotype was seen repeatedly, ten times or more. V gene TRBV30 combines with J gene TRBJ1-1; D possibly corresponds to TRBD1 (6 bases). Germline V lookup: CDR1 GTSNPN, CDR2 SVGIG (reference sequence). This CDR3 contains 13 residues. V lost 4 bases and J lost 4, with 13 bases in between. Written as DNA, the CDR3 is TGTGCCTGGAACCCTACAGGGACCACTGAAGCTTTCTTT. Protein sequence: CAWNPTGTTEAFF. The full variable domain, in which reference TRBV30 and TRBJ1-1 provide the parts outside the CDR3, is SQTIHQWPATLVQPVGSPLSLECTVEGTSNPNLYWYRQAAGRGLQLLFYSVGIGQISSEVPQNLSASRPQDRQFILSSKKLLLSDSGFYLCAWNPTGTTEAFFGQGTRLTVV.

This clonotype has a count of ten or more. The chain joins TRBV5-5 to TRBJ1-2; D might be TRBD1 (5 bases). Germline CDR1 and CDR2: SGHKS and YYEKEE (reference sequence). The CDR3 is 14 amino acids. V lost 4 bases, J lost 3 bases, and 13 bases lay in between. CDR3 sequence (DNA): TGTGCCAGCAGCCGTCCGGGGACCGACTATGGCTACACCTTC. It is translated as CASSRPGTDYGYTF.

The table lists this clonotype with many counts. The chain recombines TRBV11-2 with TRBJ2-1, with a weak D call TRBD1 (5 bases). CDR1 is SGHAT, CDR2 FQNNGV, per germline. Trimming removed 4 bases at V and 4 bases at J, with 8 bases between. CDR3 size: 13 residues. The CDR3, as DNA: TGTGCCAGCAGCTCCGACAGATACAATGAGCAGTTCTTC. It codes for CASSSDRYNEQFF.

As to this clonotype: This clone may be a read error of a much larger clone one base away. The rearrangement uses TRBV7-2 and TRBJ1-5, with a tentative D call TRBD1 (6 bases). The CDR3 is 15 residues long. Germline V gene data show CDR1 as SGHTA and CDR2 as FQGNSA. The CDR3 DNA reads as TGTGCCAGCAGCTTATGGGACATTGGCAATCAGCACCAGCATTTT. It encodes CASSLWDIGNQHQHF. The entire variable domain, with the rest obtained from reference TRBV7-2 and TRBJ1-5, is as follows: GAGVSQSPSNKVTEKGKDVELRCDPISGHTALYWYRQSLGQGLEFLIYFQGNSAPDKSGLPSDRFSAERTGGSVSTLTIQRTQQEDSAVYLCASSLWDIGNQHQHFGDGTRLSIL.

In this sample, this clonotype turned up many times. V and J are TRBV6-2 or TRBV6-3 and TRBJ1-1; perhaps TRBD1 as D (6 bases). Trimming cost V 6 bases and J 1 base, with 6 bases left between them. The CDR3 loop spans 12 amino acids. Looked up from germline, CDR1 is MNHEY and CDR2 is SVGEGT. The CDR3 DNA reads TGTGCCAGCAGAGGGGGGAACACTGAAGCTTTCTTT. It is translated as CASRGGNTEAFF.

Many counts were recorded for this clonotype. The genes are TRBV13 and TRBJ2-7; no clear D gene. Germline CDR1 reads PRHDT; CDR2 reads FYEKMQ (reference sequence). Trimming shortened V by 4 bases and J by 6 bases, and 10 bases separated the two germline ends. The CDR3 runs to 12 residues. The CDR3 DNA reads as TGTGCCAGCAGCTCCTACGGCGGCGAGCAGTACTTC. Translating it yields CASSSYGGEQYF.

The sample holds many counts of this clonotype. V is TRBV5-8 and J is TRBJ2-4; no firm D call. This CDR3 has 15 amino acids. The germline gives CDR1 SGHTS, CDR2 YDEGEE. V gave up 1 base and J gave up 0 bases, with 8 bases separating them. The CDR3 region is CASSLNLGAKNIQYF. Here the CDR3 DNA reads TGTGCCAGCAGCTTGAATCTCGGAGCCAAAAACATTCAGTACTTC.

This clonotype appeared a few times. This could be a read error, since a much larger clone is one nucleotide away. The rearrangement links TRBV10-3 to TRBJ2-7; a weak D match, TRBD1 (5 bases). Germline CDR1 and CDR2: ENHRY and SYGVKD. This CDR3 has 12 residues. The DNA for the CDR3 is TGTGACATCAGTGAATTCCAGGGCGAGCAGTACTTC. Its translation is CDISEFQGEQYF.

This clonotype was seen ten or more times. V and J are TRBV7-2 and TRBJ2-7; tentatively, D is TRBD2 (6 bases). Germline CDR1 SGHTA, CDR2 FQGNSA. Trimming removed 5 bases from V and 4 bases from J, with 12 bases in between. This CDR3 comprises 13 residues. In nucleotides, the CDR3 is TGTGCCAGCAGCCGGGACTCACGATACGAGCAGTACTTC. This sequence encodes CASSRDSRYEQYF.

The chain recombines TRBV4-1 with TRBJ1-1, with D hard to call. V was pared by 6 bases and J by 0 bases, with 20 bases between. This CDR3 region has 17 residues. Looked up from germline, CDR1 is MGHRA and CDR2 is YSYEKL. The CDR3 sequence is CASSPPGRSLMNTEAFF. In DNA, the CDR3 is TGCGCCAGCAGTCCACCCGGGAGGAGCCTCATGAACACTGAAGCTTTCTTT.

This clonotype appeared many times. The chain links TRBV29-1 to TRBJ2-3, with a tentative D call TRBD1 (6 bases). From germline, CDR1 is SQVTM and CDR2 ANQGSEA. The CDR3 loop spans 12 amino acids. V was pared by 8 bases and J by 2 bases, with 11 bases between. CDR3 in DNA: TGCAGCCCAAAGGGGGTCACAGATACGCAGTATTTT. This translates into CSPKGVTDTQYF.

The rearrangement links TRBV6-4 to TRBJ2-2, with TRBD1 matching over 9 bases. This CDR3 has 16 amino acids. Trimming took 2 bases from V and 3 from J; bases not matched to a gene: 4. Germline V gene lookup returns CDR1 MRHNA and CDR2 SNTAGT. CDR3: CASSDPDRGDTGELFF. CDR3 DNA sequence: TGTGCCAGCAGTGACCCCGACAGGGGGGACACCGGGGAGCTGTTTTTT.

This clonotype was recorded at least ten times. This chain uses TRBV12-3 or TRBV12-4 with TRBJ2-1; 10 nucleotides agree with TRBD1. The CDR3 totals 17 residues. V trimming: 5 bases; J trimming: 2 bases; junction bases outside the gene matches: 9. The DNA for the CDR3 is TGTGCCAGCAGTCTTCCAACCGGGACAGGGGCCTACAATGAGCAGTTCTTC. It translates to CASSLPTGTGAYNEQFF.

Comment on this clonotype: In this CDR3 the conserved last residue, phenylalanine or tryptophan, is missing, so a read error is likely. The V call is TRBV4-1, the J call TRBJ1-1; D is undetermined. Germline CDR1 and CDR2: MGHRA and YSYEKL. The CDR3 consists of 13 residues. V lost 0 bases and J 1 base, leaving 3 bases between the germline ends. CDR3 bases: TGCGCCAGCAGCCAAGATCCGAACACTGAAGCTTTCAAT. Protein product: CASSQDPNTEAFN.

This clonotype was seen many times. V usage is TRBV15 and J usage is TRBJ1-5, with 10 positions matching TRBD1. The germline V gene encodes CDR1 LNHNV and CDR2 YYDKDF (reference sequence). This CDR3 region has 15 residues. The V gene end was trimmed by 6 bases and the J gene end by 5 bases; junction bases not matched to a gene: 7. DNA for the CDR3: TGTGCCACCAGTGCCCCCGGGACAGGGGATCAGCCCCAGCATTTT. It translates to CATSAPGTGDQPQHF.

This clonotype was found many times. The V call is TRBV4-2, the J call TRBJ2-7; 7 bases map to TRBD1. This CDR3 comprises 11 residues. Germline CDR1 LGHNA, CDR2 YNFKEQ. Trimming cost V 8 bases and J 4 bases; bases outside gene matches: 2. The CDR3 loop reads CASRGQYEQYF. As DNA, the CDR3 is TGTGCCAGCCGGGGACAGTACGAGCAGTACTTC.

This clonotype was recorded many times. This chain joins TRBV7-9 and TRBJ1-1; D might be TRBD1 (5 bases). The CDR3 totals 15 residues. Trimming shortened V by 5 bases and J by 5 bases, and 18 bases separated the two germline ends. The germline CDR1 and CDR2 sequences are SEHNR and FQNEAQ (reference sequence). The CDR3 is CASSKGTGPGTEAFF. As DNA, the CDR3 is TGTGCCAGCAGCAAAGGGACGGGCCCCGGGACTGAAGCTTTCTTT.

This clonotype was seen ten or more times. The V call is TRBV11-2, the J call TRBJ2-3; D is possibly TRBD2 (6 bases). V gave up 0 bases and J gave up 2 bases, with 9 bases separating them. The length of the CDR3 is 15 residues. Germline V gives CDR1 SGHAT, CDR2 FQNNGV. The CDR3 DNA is TGTGCCAGCAGCTTAGACGCGGGAAACACAGATACGCAGTATTTT. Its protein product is CASSLDAGNTDTQYF.

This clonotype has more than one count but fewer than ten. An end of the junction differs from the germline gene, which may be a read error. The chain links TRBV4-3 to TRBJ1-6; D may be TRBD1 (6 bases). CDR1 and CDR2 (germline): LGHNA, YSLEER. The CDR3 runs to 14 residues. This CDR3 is CASCPDRYNSHLHF. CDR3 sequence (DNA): TGCGCCAGCTGTCCGGACAGATATAATTCACACCTCCACTTT.

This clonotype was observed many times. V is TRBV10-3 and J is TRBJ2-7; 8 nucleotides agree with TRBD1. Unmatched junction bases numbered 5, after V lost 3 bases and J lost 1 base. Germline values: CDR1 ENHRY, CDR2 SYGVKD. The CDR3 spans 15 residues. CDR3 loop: CAISDSGQASYEQYF. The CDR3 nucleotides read TGTGCCATCAGTGATTCGGGACAGGCTTCCTACGAGCAGTACTTC.